This T cell receptor (beta chain) was identified in a study of T cells after somatic rescue of genetic block. This CDR3 comprises 16 residues. Germline V gene lookup returns CDR1 MNHNY and CDR2 SVGAGI (reference sequence). V was cut by 2 bases and J by 0 bases, with 11 bases left in between. Libraries were prepared by immunoSEQ multiplex PCR; TCRdb keeps only in-frame clonotypes and omits some of them. In the table there are 110,000 or so clones, under 95% of which are singletons. The chain carries TRBV6-6 and TRBJ1-3; no reliable D call. The sample was peripheral blood mononuclear cells (PBMCs). The source of this sequence is a woman in her late teens or twenties. The CDR3 sequence: CASSYAATPSGNTIYF. In nucleotides, the CDR3 is TGTGCCAGCAGTTACGCTGCCACACCCTCTGGAAACACCATATATTTT.